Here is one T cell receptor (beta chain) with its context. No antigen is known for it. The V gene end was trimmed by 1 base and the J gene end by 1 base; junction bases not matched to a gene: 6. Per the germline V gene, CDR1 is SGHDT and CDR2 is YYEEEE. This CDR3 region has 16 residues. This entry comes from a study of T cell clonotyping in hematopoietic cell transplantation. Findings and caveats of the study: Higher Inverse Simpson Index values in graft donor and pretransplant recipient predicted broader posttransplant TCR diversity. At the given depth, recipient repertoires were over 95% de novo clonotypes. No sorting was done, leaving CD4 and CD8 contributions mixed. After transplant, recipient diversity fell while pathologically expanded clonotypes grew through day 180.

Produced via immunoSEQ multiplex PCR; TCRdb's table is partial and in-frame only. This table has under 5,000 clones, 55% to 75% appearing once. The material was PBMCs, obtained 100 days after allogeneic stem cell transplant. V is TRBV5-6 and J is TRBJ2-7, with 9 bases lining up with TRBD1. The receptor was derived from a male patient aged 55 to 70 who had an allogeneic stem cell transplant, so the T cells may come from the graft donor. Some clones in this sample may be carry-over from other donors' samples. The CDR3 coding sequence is TGTGCCAGCAGCTTGATGTCGACAGGGGGTTCCTACGAGCAGTACTTC. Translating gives CASSLMSTGGSYEQYF.